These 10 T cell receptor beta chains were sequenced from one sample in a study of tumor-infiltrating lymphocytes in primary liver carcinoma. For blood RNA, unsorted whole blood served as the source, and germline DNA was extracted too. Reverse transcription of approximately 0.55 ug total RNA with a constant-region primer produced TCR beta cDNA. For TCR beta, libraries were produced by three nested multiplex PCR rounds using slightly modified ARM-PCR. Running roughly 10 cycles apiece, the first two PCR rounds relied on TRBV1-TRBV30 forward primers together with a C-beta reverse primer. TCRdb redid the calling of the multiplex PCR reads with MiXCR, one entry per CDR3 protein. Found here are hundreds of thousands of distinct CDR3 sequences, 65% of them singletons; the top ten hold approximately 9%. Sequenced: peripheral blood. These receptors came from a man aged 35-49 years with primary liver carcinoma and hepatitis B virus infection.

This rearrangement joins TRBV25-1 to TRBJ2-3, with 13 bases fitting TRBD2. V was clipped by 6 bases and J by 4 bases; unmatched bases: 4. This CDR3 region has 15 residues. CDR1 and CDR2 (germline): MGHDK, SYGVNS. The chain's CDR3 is CASRLAGGVADTQYF. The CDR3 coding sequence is TGTGCCAGCAGACTAGCGGGAGGGGTAGCAGATACGCAGTATTTT.

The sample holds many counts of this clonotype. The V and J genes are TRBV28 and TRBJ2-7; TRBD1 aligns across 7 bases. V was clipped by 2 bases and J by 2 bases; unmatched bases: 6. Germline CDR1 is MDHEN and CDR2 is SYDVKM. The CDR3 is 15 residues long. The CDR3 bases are TGTGCCAGCAGTTTACTGGGGACAGTTACCTACGAGCAGTACTTC. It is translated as CASSLLGTVTYEQYF.

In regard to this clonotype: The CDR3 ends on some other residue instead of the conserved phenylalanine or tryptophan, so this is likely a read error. The CDR3 is CASSESTVGSPLHS. CDR3 DNA: TGTGCCAGCAGCGAATCTACAGTGGGGTCACCCCTCCACTCT. The chain carries TRBV6-1 and TRBJ1-6; D not resolved. The CDR3 runs 14 residues. V was trimmed by 6 bases and J by 10 bases, leaving 16 bases between them. The germline V gene encodes CDR1 MNHNS and CDR2 SASEGT.

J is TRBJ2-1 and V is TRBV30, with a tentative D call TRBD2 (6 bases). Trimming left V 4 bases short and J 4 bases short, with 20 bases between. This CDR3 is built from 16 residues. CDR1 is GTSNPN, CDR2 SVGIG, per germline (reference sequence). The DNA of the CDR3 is TGTGCCTGGATTTCAGGGCCGCGGGACCCTTACAATGAGCAGTTCTTC. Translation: CAWISGPRDPYNEQFF.

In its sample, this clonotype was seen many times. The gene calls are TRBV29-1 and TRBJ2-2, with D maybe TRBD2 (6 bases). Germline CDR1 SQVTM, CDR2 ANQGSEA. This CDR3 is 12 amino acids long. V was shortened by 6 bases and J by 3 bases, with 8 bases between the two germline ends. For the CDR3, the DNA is TGCAGCGTAACGGGGGACACCGGGGAGCTGTTTTTT. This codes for CSVTGDTGELFF.

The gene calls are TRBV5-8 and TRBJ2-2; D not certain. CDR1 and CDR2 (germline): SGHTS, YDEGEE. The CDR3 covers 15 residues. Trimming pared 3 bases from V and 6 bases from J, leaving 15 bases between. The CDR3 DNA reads TGTGCCAGCAGCTCGGCCGGGTTGCAAGCCGGGGAGCTGTTTTTT. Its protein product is CASSSAGLQAGELFF. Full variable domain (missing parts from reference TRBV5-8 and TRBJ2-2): EAGVTQSPTHLIKTRGQQATLRCSPISGHTSVYWYQQALGLGLQFLLWYDEGEERNRGNFPPRFSGRQFPNYSSELNVNALELEDSALYLCASSSAGLQAGELFFGEGSRLTVL.

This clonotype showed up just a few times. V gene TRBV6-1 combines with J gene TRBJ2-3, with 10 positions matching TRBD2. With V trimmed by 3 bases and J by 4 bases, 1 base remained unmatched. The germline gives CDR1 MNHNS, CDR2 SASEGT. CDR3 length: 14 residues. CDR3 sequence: CASSDTSGADTQYF. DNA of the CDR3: TGTGCCAGCAGTGACACTAGCGGGGCAGATACGCAGTATTTT.

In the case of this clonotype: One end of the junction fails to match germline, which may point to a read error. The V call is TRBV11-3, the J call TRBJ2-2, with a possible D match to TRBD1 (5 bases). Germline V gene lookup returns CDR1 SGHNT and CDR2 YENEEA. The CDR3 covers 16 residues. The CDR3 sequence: CTSSPRTSANTGELFF. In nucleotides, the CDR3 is TGTACCAGCAGCCCCCGGACATCTGCGAACACCGGGGAGCTGTTTTTT.

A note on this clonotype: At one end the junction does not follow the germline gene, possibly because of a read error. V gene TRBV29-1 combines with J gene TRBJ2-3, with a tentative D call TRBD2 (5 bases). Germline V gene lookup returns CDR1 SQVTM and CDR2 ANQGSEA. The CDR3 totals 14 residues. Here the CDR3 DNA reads TGCAGCATTGAACACGGGATGGGTACAGATAAGCAGTATTTT. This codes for CSIEHGMGTDKQYF.

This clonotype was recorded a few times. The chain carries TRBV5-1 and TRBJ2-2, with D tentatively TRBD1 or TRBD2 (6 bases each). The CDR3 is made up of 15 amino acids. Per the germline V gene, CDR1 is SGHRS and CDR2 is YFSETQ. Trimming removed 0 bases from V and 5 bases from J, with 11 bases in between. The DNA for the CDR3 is TGCGCCAGCAGCTTGGACAGGGCGGGAACCGGGGAGCTGTTTTTT. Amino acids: CASSLDRAGTGELFF.